This T cell receptor beta chain was recorded in a study of blood T cell repertoires in COVID-19. TCRdb keeps only in-frame clones here, not all; method: immunoSEQ multiplex PCR. The sample has about 220,000 clones; approximately 78% are singletons. In germline, CDR1 is MNHEY, CDR2 SVGAGI. This CDR3 contains 12 residues. The germline V and J ends were trimmed by 4 bases and 4 bases, with 8 bases remaining between them. This chain uses TRBV6-5 with TRBJ2-7; TRBD1 might be the D (5 bases). The receptor's source is a woman aged 70-85 years with COVID-19, enrolled during active disease. Sequencing was carried out using peripheral blood. The CDR3 coding sequence is TGTGCCAGCAGTTTTAAGGGGTACGAGCAGTACTTC. This encodes CASSFKGYEQYF.